This T cell receptor (beta chain) appears in the sequencing data of a study of blood T cell repertoires in COVID-19. Study information: The cDNA or gDNA used as material had been derived from T cells, B-cell-depleted T cells, or PBMCs.

The CDR3 length is 14 residues. V dropped 7 bases and J dropped 9 bases, with 19 bases sitting between them. In assigning cohorts, the study relied on participant-reported clinical history. How the authors handled the data: Amplification of reference gene primers was used by the study to estimate nucleated cell counts. The protocol was immunoSEQ multiplex PCR, while the TCRdb copy is restricted to in-frame clones and leaves out a portion. V, J and clone size were drawn from that table, and D and trimming were deduced from the DNA. The data contain around 200,000 clones, approximately 89% of them singletons.

The sequenced material came from PBMCs or T cells enriched from blood (not recorded which). V usage is TRBV6-7 and J usage is TRBJ2-1; D might be TRBD2 (5 bases). TRBV6-7 is flagged as an ORF with uncertain function. The receptor comes from a woman in her thirties or forties with acute COVID-19. CDR3 in DNA: TGTGCCAGCACCCGCCCCCCAGAACGGGGTGAGCAGTTCTTC. Translation gives CASTRPPERGEQFF.